This is a list of T cell receptor beta chains from one sample in a study of blood T cell repertoires in COVID-19. Profiling relied on immunoSEQ multiplex PCR, and the TCRdb table lists in-frame clones only, not all of them. The top ten hold roughly 4% of the sample, which has approximately 170,000 clones, 86% seen once. Sequencing was done on a sample of peripheral blood. Source of these receptors: a woman aged 70 to 79 with acute or convalescent COVID-19. Both conserved end residues are part of each CDR3. Each record gives: V gene, clone size, D gene, J gene, CDR3 protein, CDR3 DNA. D genes are given only for firm matches. Clone size, where shown, is once, few, many, or a class for clones that have expanded.

V gene: TRBV18
clone size: once
D gene: .
J gene: TRBJ1-2
CDR3 protein: CASSPPGGDYGYTF
CDR3 DNA: TGTGCCAGCTCACCACCGGGGGGGGACTATGGCTACACCTTC

V gene: TRBV6-5
clone size: .
D gene: TRBD1
J gene: TRBJ2-7
CDR3 protein: CASRPGTGRSYEQYF
CDR3 DNA: TGTGCCAGCAGACCGGGGACAGGGAGGTCCTACGAGCAGTACTTC

V gene: TRBV12-3/TRBV12-4
clone size: few
D gene: TRBD1
J gene: TRBJ1-1
CDR3 protein: CASRRQGTTEAFF
CDR3 DNA: TGTGCCAGCAGGCGACAGGGGACCACTGAAGCTTTCTTT

V gene: TRBV10-1
clone size: .
D gene: .
J gene: TRBJ2-1
CDR3 protein: CASSEQTDSEQFF
CDR3 DNA: TGCGCCAGCAGTGAACAGACCGATAGTGAGCAGTTCTTC

V gene: TRBV6-5
clone size: .
D gene: .
J gene: TRBJ2-7
CDR3 protein: CASRGHIYAYEQYF
CDR3 DNA: TGTGCCAGCAGAGGACACATTTACGCCTACGAGCAGTACTTC

V gene: TRBV6-5
clone size: .
D gene: .
J gene: TRBJ1-3
CDR3 protein: CASNQGRSGNTIYF
CDR3 DNA: TGTGCCAGCAATCAGGGCCGATCGGGAAACACCATATATTTT

V gene: TRBV18
clone size: .
D gene: TRBD2
J gene: TRBJ2-7
CDR3 protein: CASSPLAGAIYEQYF
CDR3 DNA: TGTGCCAGCTCACCACTAGCGGGAGCGATTTACGAGCAGTACTTC

V gene: TRBV5-6
clone size: .
D gene: .
J gene: TRBJ1-2
CDR3 protein: CASSFTRGARVYGYTF
CDR3 DNA: TGTGCCAGCAGCTTTACCAGGGGCGCGAGAGTCTATGGCTACACCTTC

V gene: TRBV7-9
clone size: .
D gene: TRBD2
J gene: TRBJ2-1
CDR3 protein: CASSLVSGSIYNEQFF
CDR3 DNA: TGTGCCAGCAGCTTAGTTAGCGGGAGTATCTACAATGAGCAGTTCTTC

V gene: TRBV5-6
clone size: .
D gene: .
J gene: TRBJ1-1
CDR3 protein: CASSLAPVNTEAFF
CDR3 DNA: TGTGCCAGCAGCTTGGCCCCAGTCAACACTGAAGCTTTCTTT

V gene: TRBV3-1/TRBV3-2
clone size: .
D gene: TRBD2
J gene: TRBJ2-3
CDR3 protein: CASSQDRSGGTPDTQYF
CDR3 DNA: TGTGCCAGCAGCCAAGACCGAAGCGGGGGGACCCCAGATACGCAGTATTTT

V gene: TRBV7-9
clone size: .
D gene: .
J gene: TRBJ1-3
CDR3 protein: CASSLAEGSSGNTIYF
CDR3 DNA: TGTGCCAGCAGCTTAGCCGAGGGTTCATCTGGAAACACCATATATTTT

V gene: TRBV7-9
clone size: .
D gene: .
J gene: TRBJ1-2
CDR3 protein: CASSPSGSWGYTF
CDR3 DNA: TGTGCCAGCAGCCCGTCGGGGTCGTGGGGCTACACCTTC

V gene: TRBV19
clone size: .
D gene: TRBD1
J gene: TRBJ1-2
CDR3 protein: CASSTTRQGYGYTF
CDR3 DNA: TGTGCCAGTAGTACCACAAGACAGGGCTATGGCTACACCTTC

V gene: TRBV28
clone size: .
D gene: .
J gene: TRBJ2-7
CDR3 protein: CASSAGTKYEQYF
CDR3 DNA: TGTGCCAGCAGCGCCGGGACAAAATACGAGCAGTACTTC

V gene: TRBV9
clone size: few
D gene: .
J gene: TRBJ1-2
CDR3 protein: CASSPRHDGYTF
CDR3 DNA: TGTGCCAGCAGCCCCAGACACGACGGCTACACCTTC

V gene: TRBV28
clone size: once
D gene: .
J gene: TRBJ2-7
CDR3 protein: CASSLQGSGEQYF
CDR3 DNA: TGTGCCAGCAGTTTGCAGGGTTCGGGCGAGCAGTACTTC

V gene: TRBV3-1/TRBV3-2
clone size: .
D gene: TRBD1
J gene: TRBJ1-5
CDR3 protein: CASSQQTGTGPILCNQPQHF
CDR3 DNA: TGTGCCAGCAGCCAGCAGACCGGGACAGGCCCGATATTATGCAATCAGCCCCAGCATTTT

V gene: TRBV28
clone size: .
D gene: TRBD2
J gene: TRBJ2-7
CDR3 protein: CASSLWGGTVSYEQYF
CDR3 DNA: TGTGCCAGCAGTTTATGGGGGGGGACGGTCTCCTACGAGCAGTACTTC

V gene: TRBV28
clone size: .
D gene: .
J gene: TRBJ1-1
CDR3 protein: CASSLGHMNTEAFF
CDR3 DNA: TGTGCCAGCAGTTTAGGACACATGAACACTGAAGCTTTCTTT

V gene: TRBV21-1
clone size: .
D gene: .
J gene: TRBJ2-7
CDR3 protein: CASSKSSTQGPYEQYF
CDR3 DNA: TGTGCCAGCAGCAAAAGTAGTACGCAGGGCCCCTACGAGCAGTACTTC

V gene: TRBV6-1
clone size: once
D gene: TRBD2
J gene: TRBJ2-5
CDR3 protein: CASSDAAWVAGGQETQYF
CDR3 DNA: TGTGCCAGCAGTGATGCCGCTTGGGTAGCGGGGGGCCAAGAGACCCAGTACTTC

V gene: TRBV27
clone size: few
D gene: TRBD1
J gene: TRBJ1-5
CDR3 protein: CASMLTGTGYNQPQHF
CDR3 DNA: TGTGCCAGCATGCTTACCGGGACAGGATACAATCAGCCCCAGCATTTT

V gene: TRBV7-2
clone size: .
D gene: .
J gene: TRBJ1-2
CDR3 protein: CASSLVQGGGYTF
CDR3 DNA: TGTGCCAGCAGCTTAGTTCAGGGAGGCGGCTACACCTTC

V gene: TRBV29-1
clone size: .
D gene: TRBD2
J gene: TRBJ2-5
CDR3 protein: CSVRTSGSTETQYF
CDR3 DNA: TGCAGCGTTCGAACTAGCGGGAGTACGGAGACCCAGTACTTC

V gene: TRBV28
clone size: .
D gene: .
J gene: TRBJ2-1
CDR3 protein: CASSFTEPSSYNEQFF
CDR3 DNA: TGTGCCAGCAGTTTTACGGAACCTAGCTCCTACAATGAGCAGTTCTTC

V gene: TRBV4-3
clone size: .
D gene: .
J gene: TRBJ1-1
CDR3 protein: CASSQVSQGNTEAFF
CDR3 DNA: TGCGCCAGCAGCCAAGTTTCACAGGGGAACACTGAAGCTTTCTTT

V gene: TRBV18
clone size: .
D gene: .
J gene: TRBJ2-2
CDR3 protein: CASSPLSSRLDSGELFF
CDR3 DNA: TGTGCCAGCTCACCACTTTCCAGCCGACTGGATTCCGGGGAGCTGTTTTTT

V gene: TRBV5-4
clone size: .
D gene: TRBD2
J gene: TRBJ2-7
CDR3 protein: CASSLTGGSSYEQYF
CDR3 DNA: TGTGCCAGCAGCTTGACGGGAGGCAGCTCCTACGAGCAGTACTTC

V gene: TRBV15
clone size: .
D gene: .
J gene: TRBJ1-2
CDR3 protein: CATSRDLGHYGYTF
CDR3 DNA: TGTGCCACCAGCAGAGATCTGGGGCACTATGGCTACACCTTC

V gene: TRBV4-1
clone size: .
D gene: .
J gene: TRBJ2-3
CDR3 protein: CASSRDFPAGSDTQYF
CDR3 DNA: TGCGCCAGCAGCCGGGACTTCCCGGCGGGTTCAGATACGCAGTATTTT

V gene: TRBV5-6
clone size: .
D gene: .
J gene: TRBJ2-7
CDR3 protein: CASSLEKQGRVSNEQYF
CDR3 DNA: TGTGCCAGCAGCTTGGAAAAACAGGGTAGGGTGTCAAACGAGCAGTACTTC

V gene: TRBV13
clone size: .
D gene: TRBD2
J gene: TRBJ2-7
CDR3 protein: CASSLRGGGPEQYF
CDR3 DNA: TGTGCCAGCAGCCTCCGTGGGGGAGGGCCCGAGCAGTACTTC

V gene: TRBV7-2
clone size: .
D gene: .
J gene: TRBJ1-1
CDR3 protein: CASSFDADTEAFF
CDR3 DNA: TGTGCCAGCAGCTTTGACGCGGACACTGAAGCTTTCTTT

V gene: TRBV28
clone size: .
D gene: TRBD1
J gene: TRBJ1-5
CDR3 protein: CASSFSAGGINQPQHF
CDR3 DNA: TGTGCCAGCAGTTTCTCCGCAGGGGGGATCAATCAGCCCCAGCATTTT

V gene: TRBV5-6
clone size: .
D gene: .
J gene: TRBJ2-7
CDR3 protein: CASSLGTQDYEQYF
CDR3 DNA: TGTGCCAGCAGCTTGGGCACACAAGACTACGAGCAGTACTTC

V gene: TRBV19
clone size: .
D gene: .
J gene: TRBJ1-1
CDR3 protein: CASSTQGSNTEAFF
CDR3 DNA: TGTGCCAGTAGTACACAGGGATCGAACACTGAAGCTTTCTTT

V gene: TRBV7-8
clone size: .
D gene: .
J gene: TRBJ2-3
CDR3 protein: CASSLDRSGTDTQYF
CDR3 DNA: TGTGCCAGCAGCCTGGACAGAAGTGGTACTGATACGCAGTATTTT

V gene: TRBV24-1
clone size: few
D gene: .
J gene: TRBJ1-5
CDR3 protein: CATSDFAAKGPQHF
CDR3 DNA: TGTGCCACCAGTGATTTTGCGGCCAAAGGGCCCCAGCATTTT

V gene: TRBV6-1
clone size: .
D gene: .
J gene: TRBJ1-2
CDR3 protein: CASSDSSSPNYGYTF
CDR3 DNA: TGTGCCAGCAGTGATTCGTCTTCCCCGAACTATGGCTACACCTTC

V gene: TRBV7-2
clone size: .
D gene: .
J gene: TRBJ1-5
CDR3 protein: CASSLSSGSNQPQHF
CDR3 DNA: TGTGCCAGCAGCTTAAGCAGCGGTAGCAATCAGCCCCAGCATTTT

V gene: TRBV15
clone size: .
D gene: .
J gene: TRBJ1-1
CDR3 protein: CATSSPEAGNTEAFF
CDR3 DNA: TGTGCCACCAGCAGCCCGGAGGCGGGGAACACTGAAGCTTTCTTT

V gene: TRBV28
clone size: .
D gene: .
J gene: TRBJ2-7
CDR3 protein: CASSSAGASSYEQYF
CDR3 DNA: TGTGCCAGCAGTTCCGCAGGGGCTAGCTCCTACGAGCAGTACTTC

V gene: TRBV6-5
clone size: once
D gene: .
J gene: TRBJ2-4
CDR3 protein: CASTKKGVPENIQYF
CDR3 DNA: TGTGCCAGCACCAAAAAGGGGGTACCAGAAAACATTCAGTACTTC

V gene: TRBV6-6
clone size: .
D gene: .
J gene: TRBJ2-7
CDR3 protein: CASSYTDAGYEQYF
CDR3 DNA: TGTGCCAGCAGTTACACCGACGCAGGTTACGAGCAGTACTTC